The next 9 T cell receptor beta chains were all read from a single sample in a study of blood T cell repertoires in COVID-19. Here immunoSEQ multiplex PCR was the method, and the copy in TCRdb shows in-frame clones only, minus some. The data show 60,000 to 75,000 clones, more than 80% seen once. Sequenced sample: peripheral blood. The receptors originated from a woman older than 75 with active or convalescent COVID-19.

V is TRBV7-8 and J is TRBJ1-5; maybe TRBD1 (5 bases). V shed 4 bases and J shed 7 bases, with 20 bases lying between them. The CDR3 consists of 16 residues. Per germline, CDR1 SGHVS and CDR2 FQNEAQ. This CDR3 is CASSWEQAETGQPQHF. The CDR3 nucleotides are TGTGCCAGCAGCTGGGAACAGGCGGAGACTGGACAGCCCCAGCATTTT.

The chain has TRBV19 and TRBJ2-7; 8 bases match TRBD1. There are 13 residues in the CDR3. Unmatched junction bases numbered 4, after V lost 7 bases and J lost 2 bases. Germline V gene sequence: CDR1 LNHDA, CDR2 SQIVND (reference sequence). Written as DNA, the CDR3 is TGTGCCAGTAACCCGACAGGGGCCTACGAGCAGTACTTC. Amino acids: CASNPTGAYEQYF.

This clone appeared a single time. J is TRBJ2-1 and V is TRBV7-3, with D possibly TRBD2 on 5 matching bases. Looked up from germline, CDR1 is SGHTA and CDR2 is FQGTGA. The V end was cut by 2 bases, the J end by 2 bases, with 13 bases between. The CDR3 loop spans 16 amino acids. The CDR3 sequence: CASSLPEANAYNEQFF. CDR3 bases: TGTGCCAGCAGCTTACCGGAGGCGAACGCCTACAATGAGCAGTTCTTC.

The V gene is TRBV3-1 (or the pseudogene TRBV3-2), the J gene TRBJ1-5; D gene uncertain. CDR1 is LGHDT, CDR2 YNNKEL, per germline (reference sequence). Trimming pared 5 bases from V and 5 bases from J, leaving 7 bases between. The CDR3 spans 12 residues. CDR3 bases: TGTGCCAGCAGCAGCCCTCATCAGCCCCAGCATTTT. Protein sequence: CASSSPHQPQHF.

The rearrangement uses TRBV6-2 or TRBV6-3 and TRBJ1-1; TRBD1 might be the D (6 bases). Trimming shortened V by 0 bases and J by 5 bases, and 7 bases separated the two germline ends. CDR3 length equals 13 residues. Germline-derived CDR1 and CDR2 are MNHEY and SVGEGT. The CDR3 is CASSYSRGTEAFF. The CDR3 DNA sequence: TGTGCCAGCAGTTACTCGAGGGGGACTGAAGCTTTCTTT.

The table lists this clone with a few counts. The rearrangement joins TRBV4-1 to TRBJ2-5; TRBD2 is a possible D gene (5 bases). Per germline, CDR1 MGHRA and CDR2 YSYEKL. The length of the CDR3 is 14 residues. V was trimmed by 2 bases and J by 5 bases, leaving 12 bases between them. CDR3 nucleotide sequence: TGCGCCAGCAGCCAAAAAGCGGACCTGGAGACCCAGTACTTC. Translating gives CASSQKADLETQYF.

The chain uses TRBV5-1 and TRBJ2-7; weak D call: TRBD1 (6 bases). Trimming stripped 3 bases from V and 3 bases from J, with 10 bases between. The CDR3 has 13 residues. Germline V gives CDR1 SGHRS, CDR2 YFSETQ. CDR3 protein: CASSSTGLYEQYF. CDR3 DNA sequence: TGCGCCAGCAGCTCCACAGGGCTCTACGAGCAGTACTTC.

This clone occurred a few times. The rearrangement links TRBV6-5 to TRBJ2-7; 8 bases are shared with TRBD1. This CDR3 has 15 amino acids. Germline lookup yields CDR1 MNHEY and CDR2 SVGAGI. V lost 2 bases, J lost 5 bases, and 8 bases stayed unmatched. In DNA, the CDR3 is TGTGCCAGCAGTTACGCAGGACAGGGCTGGGACGAGCAGTACTTC. It codes for CASSYAGQGWDEQYF.

The chain couples TRBV5-1 to TRBJ1-4, with 7 nucleotides matching TRBD1. The CDR3 spans 16 residues. V trimming: 4 bases; J trimming: 5 bases; junction bases outside the gene matches: 11. Germline lookup yields CDR1 SGHRS and CDR2 YFSETQ. CDR3 sequence reads: CASSPSAGTENEKLFF. CDR3 DNA sequence: TGCGCCAGCAGCCCATCTGCCGGGACAGAAAATGAAAAACTGTTTTTT.